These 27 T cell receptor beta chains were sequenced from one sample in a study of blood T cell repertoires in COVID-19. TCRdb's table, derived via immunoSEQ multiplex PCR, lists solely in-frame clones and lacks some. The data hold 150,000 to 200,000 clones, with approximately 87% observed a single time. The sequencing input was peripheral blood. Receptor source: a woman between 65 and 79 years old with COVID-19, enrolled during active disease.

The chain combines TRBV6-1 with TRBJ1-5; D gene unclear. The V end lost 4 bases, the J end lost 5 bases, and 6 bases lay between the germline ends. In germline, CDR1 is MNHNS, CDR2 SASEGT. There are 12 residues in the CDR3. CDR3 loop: CASSGQDQPQHF. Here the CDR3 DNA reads TGTGCCAGCAGTGGACAAGATCAGCCCCAGCATTTT.

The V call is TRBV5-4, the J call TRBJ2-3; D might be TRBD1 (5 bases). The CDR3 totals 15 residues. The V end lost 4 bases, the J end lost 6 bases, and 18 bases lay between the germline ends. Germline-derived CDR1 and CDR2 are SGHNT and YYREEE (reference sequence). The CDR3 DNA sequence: TGTGCCAGCAGCCCCCGGGCCCTGGGGCATGATACGCAGTATTTT. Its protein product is CASSPRALGHDTQYF.

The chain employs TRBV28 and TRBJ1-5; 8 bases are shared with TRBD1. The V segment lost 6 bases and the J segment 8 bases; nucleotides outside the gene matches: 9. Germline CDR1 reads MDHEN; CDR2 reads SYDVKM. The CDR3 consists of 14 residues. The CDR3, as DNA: TGTGCCAGCAGGAGGTCAGGGGGCAAGGAGCCCCAGCATTTT. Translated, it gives CASRRSGGKEPQHF.

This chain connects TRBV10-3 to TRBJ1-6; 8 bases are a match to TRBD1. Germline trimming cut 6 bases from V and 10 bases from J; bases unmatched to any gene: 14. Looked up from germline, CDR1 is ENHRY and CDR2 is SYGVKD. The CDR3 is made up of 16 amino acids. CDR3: CAIRPDRGIARSPLHF. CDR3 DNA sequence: TGTGCCATCAGACCCGACAGGGGCATAGCTCGGTCACCCCTCCACTTT.

CDR3 coding DNA: TGTGCCAGCAGCCCCCCCGGACAGGGATACTATGGCTACACCTTC. Encoded protein: CASSPPGQGYYGYTF. J is TRBJ1-2 and V is TRBV3-1 (or the pseudogene TRBV3-2), with 8 nucleotides matching TRBD1. The V segment lost 4 bases and the J segment 3 bases; nucleotides outside the gene matches: 7. This CDR3 contains 15 residues. Germline V gene sequence: CDR1 LGHDT, CDR2 YNNKEL (reference sequence).

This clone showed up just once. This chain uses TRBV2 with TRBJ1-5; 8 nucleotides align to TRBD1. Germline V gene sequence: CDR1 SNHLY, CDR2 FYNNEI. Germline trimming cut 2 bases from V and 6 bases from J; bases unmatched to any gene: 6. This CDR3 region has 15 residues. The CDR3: CASSERQGAGQPQHF. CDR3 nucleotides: TGTGCCAGCAGTGAAAGGCAGGGGGCGGGTCAGCCCCAGCATTTT.

This chain's CDR3 is CASSLVPGHQPQHF. CDR3 nucleotides: TGTGCCAGCAGCTTAGTCCCGGGACACCAGCCCCAGCATTTT. This chain connects TRBV11-2 to TRBJ1-5; a weak D match, TRBD1 (6 bases). The CDR3 covers 14 residues. CDR1 and CDR2 from the germline V gene are SGHAT and FQNNGV. Trimming stripped 1 base from V and 7 bases from J, with 11 bases between. Looking up the rest from reference TRBV11-2 and TRBJ1-5 gives the full variable domain: EAGVAQSPRYKIIEKRQSVAFWCNPISGHATLYWYQQILGQGPKLLIQFQNNGVVDDSQLPKDRFSAERLKGVDSTLKIQPAKLEDSAVYLCASSLVPGHQPQHFGDGTRLSIL.

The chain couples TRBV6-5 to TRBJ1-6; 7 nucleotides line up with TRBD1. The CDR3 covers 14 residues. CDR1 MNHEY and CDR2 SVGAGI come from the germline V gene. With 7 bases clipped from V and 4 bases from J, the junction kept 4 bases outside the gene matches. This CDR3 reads CASKEGAYNSPLHF. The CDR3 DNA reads TGTGCCAGCAAGGAGGGGGCGTATAATTCACCCCTCCACTTT.

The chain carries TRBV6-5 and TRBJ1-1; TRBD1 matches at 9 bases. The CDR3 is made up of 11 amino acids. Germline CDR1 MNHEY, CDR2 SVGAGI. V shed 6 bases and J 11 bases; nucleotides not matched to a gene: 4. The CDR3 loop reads CASRKDRGAFF. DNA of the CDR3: TGTGCCAGCAGAAAGGACAGGGGCGCTTTCTTT.

The CDR3 loop reads CASSQDPGRDSPLHF. CDR3 sequence (DNA): TGCGCCAGCAGCCAAGATCCAGGGAGGGATTCACCCCTCCACTTT. This rearrangement joins TRBV4-1 to TRBJ1-6, with a possible D match to TRBD1 (5 bases). The V end was cut by 0 bases, the J end by 8 bases, with 11 bases between. Germline values: CDR1 MGHRA, CDR2 YSYEKL. This CDR3 spans 15 amino acids.

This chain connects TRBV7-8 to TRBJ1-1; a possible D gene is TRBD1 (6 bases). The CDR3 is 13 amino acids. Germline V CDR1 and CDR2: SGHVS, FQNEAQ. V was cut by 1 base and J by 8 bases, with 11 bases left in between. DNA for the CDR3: TGTGCCAGCAGCTTAGGGGGGGGGACAGAAGCTTTCTTT. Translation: CASSLGGGTEAFF.

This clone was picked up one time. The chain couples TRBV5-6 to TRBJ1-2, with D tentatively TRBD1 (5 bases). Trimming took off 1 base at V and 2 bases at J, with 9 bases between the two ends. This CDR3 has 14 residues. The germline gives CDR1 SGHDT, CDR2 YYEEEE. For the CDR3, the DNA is TGTGCCAGCAGCTTGAACAGGCGGAACTATGGCTACACCTTC. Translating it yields CASSLNRRNYGYTF.

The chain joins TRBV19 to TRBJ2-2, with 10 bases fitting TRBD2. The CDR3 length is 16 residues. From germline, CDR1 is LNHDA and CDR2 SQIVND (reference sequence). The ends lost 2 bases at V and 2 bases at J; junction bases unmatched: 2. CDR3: CASSIRLAGNTGELFF. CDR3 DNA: TGTGCCAGTAGTATAAGACTAGCGGGTAACACCGGGGAGCTGTTTTTT. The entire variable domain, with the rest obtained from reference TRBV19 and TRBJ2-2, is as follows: DGGITQSPKYLFRKEGQNVTLSCEQNLNHDAMYWYRQDPGQGLRLIYYSQIVNDFQKGDIAEGYSVSREKKESFPLTVTSAQKNPTAFYLCASSIRLAGNTGELFFGEGSRLTVL.

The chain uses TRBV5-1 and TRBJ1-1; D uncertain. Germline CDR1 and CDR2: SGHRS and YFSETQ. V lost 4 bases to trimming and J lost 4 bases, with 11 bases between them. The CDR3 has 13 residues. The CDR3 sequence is CASSIREGTEAFF. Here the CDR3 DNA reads TGCGCCAGCAGCATCCGGGAGGGCACTGAAGCTTTCTTT.

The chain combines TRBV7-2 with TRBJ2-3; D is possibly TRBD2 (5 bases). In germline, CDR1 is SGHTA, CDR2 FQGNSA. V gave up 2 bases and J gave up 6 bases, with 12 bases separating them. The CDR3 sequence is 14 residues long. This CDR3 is CASSLRPGRDTQYF. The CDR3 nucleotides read TGTGCCAGCAGCTTACGTCCGGGAAGGGATACGCAGTATTTT.

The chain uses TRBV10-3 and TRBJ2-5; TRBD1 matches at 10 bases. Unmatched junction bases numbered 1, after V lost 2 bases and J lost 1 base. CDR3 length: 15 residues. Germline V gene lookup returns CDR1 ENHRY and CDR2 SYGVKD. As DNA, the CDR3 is TGTGCCATCAGTGAGAGGACAGGGGGCCAAGAGACCCAGTACTTC. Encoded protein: CAISERTGGQETQYF.

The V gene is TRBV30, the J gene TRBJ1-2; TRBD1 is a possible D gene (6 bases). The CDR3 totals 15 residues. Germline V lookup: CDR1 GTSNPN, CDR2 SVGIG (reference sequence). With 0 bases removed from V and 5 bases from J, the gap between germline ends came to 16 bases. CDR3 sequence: CAWSVGFGTPYGYTF. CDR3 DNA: TGTGCCTGGAGTGTAGGATTCGGGACACCATATGGCTACACCTTC.

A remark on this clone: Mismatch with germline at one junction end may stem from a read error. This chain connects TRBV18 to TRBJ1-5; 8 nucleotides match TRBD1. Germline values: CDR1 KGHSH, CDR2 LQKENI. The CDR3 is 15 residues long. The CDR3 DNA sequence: TGTGCCAGCTCTCCACAGGGGGGGGGCAATCAGCCCCAGCATTTT. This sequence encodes CASSPQGGGNQPQHF.

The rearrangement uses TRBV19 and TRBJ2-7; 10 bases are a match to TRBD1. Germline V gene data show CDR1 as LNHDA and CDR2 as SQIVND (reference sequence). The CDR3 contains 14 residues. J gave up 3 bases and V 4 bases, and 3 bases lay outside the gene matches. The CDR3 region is CASSTRTGGYEQYF. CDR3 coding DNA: TGTGCCAGTAGTACCCGGACAGGGGGCTACGAGCAGTACTTC.

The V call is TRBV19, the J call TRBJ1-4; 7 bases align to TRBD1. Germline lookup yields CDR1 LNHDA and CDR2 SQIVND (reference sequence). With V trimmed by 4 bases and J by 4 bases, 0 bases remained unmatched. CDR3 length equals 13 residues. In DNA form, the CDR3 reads TGTGCCAGTAGTACAGGGGGTAATGAAAAACTGTTTTTT. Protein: CASSTGGNEKLFF.

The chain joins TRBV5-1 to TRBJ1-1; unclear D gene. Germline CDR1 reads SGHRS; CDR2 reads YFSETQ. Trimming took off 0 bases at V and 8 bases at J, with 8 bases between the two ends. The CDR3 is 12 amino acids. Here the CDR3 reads CASSLVAGEAFF. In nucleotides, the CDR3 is TGCGCCAGCAGCTTGGTAGCGGGGGAAGCTTTCTTT.

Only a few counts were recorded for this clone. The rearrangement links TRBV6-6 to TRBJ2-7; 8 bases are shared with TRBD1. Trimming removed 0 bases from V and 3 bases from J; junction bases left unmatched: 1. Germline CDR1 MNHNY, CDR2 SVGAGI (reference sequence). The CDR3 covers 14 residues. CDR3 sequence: CASSYSGQVYEQYF. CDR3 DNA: TGTGCCAGCAGTTACTCGGGACAGGTCTACGAGCAGTACTTC.

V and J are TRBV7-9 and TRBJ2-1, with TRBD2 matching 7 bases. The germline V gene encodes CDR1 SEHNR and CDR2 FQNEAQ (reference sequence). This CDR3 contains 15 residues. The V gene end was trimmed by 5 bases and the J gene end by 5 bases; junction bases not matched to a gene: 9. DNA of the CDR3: TGTGCCAGCAGCCATTTTAGCGGGCAGGACAATGAGCAGTTCTTC. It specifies CASSHFSGQDNEQFF.

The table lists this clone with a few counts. The CDR3 spells CASSLSGRGGDYGYTF. CDR3 bases: TGTGCCAGCAGTCTTTCCGGACGGGGTGGGGACTATGGCTACACCTTC. The chain uses TRBV28 and TRBJ1-2; D gene ambiguous. Germline lookup yields CDR1 MDHEN and CDR2 SYDVKM. The germline V and J ends were trimmed by 5 bases and 3 bases, with 19 bases remaining between them. The CDR3 is 16 amino acids.

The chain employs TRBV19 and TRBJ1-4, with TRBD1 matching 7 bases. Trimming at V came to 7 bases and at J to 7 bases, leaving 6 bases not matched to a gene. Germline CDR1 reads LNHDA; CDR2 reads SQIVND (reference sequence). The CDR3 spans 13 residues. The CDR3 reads CASNLGQFEKLFF. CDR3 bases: TGTGCCAGTAATTTGGGACAGTTTGAAAAACTGTTTTTT.

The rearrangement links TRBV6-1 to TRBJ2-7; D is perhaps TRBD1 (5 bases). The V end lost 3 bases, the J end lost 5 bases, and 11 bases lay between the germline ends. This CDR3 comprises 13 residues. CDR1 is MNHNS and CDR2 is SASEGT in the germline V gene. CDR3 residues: CASSDRQSDEQYF. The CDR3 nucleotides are TGTGCCAGCAGTGACCGACAGTCTGACGAGCAGTACTTC.

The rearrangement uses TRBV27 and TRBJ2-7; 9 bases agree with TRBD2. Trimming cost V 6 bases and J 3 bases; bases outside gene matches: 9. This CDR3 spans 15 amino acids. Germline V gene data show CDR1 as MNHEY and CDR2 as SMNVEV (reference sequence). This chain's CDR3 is CASRLLAGGLYEQYF. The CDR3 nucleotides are TGTGCCAGCAGACTTCTTGCGGGGGGGCTCTACGAGCAGTACTTC.